The source of this TCR beta chain is a study of T cell clones after liver transplantation. Overall study: A pre-transplant mixed lymphocyte reaction with TCRbeta sequencing defined graft-donor-reactive clones followed in post-transplant blood. Apart from a few HCV-positive recipients, transplants were for non-autoimmune, non-viral reasons.

The repertoire was sequenced with immunoSEQ multiplex PCR; TCRdb's copy has only in-frame clones and lacks some. The table lists fewer than 85,000 clones, about four fifths of them singletons. This clone was seen a few times. This TCR derives from a human patient who received a liver transplant. Some T cells may have originated in the graft donor. Sequencing used CD4+ T cells from blood, obtained 12 months after liver transplant.

CDR3 sequence reads: CASSVRDMGETQYF. DNA for the CDR3: TGTGCCAGCAGTGTACGGGACATGGGGGAGACCCAGTACTTC. The chain uses TRBV2 and TRBJ2-5, with D possibly matching TRBD1 (6 bases). This CDR3 contains 14 residues. Trimming removed 4 bases at V and 5 bases at J, with 14 bases between. CDR1 SNHLY and CDR2 FYNNEI come from the germline V gene.